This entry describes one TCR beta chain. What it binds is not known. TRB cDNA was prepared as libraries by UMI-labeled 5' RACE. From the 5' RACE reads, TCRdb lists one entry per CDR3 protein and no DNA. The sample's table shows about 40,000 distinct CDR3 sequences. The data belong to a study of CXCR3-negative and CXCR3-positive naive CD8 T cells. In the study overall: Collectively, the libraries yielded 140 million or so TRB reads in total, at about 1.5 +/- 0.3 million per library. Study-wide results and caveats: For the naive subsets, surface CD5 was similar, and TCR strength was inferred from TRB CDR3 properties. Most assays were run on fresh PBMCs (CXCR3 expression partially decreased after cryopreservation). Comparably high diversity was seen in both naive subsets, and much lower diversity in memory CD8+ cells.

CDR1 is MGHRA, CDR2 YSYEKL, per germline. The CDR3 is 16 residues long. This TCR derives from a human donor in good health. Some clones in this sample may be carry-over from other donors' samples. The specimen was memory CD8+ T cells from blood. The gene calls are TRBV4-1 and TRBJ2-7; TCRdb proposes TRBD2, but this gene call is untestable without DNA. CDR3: CASSPLVTSGRYEQYF.